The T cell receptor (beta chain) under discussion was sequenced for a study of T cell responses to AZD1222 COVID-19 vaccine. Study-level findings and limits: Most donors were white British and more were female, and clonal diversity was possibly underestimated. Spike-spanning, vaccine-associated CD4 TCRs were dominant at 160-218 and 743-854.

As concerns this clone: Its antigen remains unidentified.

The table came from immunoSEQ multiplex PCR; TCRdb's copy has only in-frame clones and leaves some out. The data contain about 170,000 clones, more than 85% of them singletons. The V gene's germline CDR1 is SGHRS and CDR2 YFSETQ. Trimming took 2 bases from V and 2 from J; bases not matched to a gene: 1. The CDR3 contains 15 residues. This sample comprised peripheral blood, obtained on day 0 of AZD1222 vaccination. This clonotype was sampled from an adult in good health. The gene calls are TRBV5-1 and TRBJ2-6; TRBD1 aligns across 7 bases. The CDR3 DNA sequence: TGCGCCAGCAGCTTACAGGGGACTGGGGCCAACGTCCTGACTTTC. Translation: CASSLQGTGANVLTF.